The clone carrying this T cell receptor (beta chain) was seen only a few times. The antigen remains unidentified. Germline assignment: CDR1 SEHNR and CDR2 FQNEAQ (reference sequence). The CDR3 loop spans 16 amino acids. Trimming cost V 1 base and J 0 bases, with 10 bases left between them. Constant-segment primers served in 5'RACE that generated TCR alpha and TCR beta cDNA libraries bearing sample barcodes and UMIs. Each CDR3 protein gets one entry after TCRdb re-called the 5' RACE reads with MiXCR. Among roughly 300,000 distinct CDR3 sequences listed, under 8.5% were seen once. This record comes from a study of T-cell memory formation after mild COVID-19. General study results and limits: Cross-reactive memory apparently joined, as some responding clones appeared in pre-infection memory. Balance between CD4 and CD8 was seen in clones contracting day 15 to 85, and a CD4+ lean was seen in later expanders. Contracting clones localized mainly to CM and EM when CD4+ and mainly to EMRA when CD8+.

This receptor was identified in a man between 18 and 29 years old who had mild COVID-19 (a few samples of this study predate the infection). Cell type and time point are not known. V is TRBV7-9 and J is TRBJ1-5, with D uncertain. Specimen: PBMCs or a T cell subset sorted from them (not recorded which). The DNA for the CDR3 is TGTGCCAGCAGCTTAGGTCATGGTTTTAGCAATCAGCCCCAGCATTTT. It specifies CASSLGHGFSNQPQHF. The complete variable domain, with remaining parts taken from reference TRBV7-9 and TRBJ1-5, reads DTGVSQNPRHKITKRGQNVTFRCDPISEHNRLYWYRQTLGQGPEFLTYFQNEAQLEKSRLLSDRFSAERPKGSFSTLEIQRTEQGDSAMYLCASSLGHGFSNQPQHFGDGTRLSIL.